This record covers a single T cell receptor (beta chain). This table comes from immunoSEQ multiplex PCR, and its TCRdb copy is limited to in-frame clones, with some not included. The sample contains 500,000 to 750,000 clones, around 87% of which appear only once. The data derive from a study of shared T cell receptors in the human thymus. J lost 5 bases, V lost 1 base, and 12 bases had no gene match. This CDR3 spans 17 amino acids. The germline V gene encodes CDR1 LNHDA and CDR2 SQIVND (reference sequence). The sample was also linked to a second study, of human thymus T cells. From that paper: Donors were healthy Finnish babies undergoing corrective operations for congenital heart defects. During corrective heart surgery, resections were taken, and the thymus tissue came from them. Repertoires from thymus and blood appeared to show biased V and J gene usage. Unrelated individuals had highly overlapping thymic repertoires, as reported in related research.

The V gene is TRBV19, the J gene TRBJ1-1; 8 nucleotides match TRBD1. The source is a boy younger than two with a congenital heart defect. The sample was thymocytes. The CDR3 region has the DNA TGTGCCAGTAGTATAGTCGACAGGGGATGGGAGGTTACTGAAGCTTTCTTT. This sequence encodes CASSIVDRGWEVTEAFF. The variable domain in full, completed from reference TRBV19 and TRBJ1-1, reads DGGITQSPKYLFRKEGQNVTLSCEQNLNHDAMYWYRQDPGQGLRLIYYSQIVNDFQKGDIAEGYSVSREKKESFPLTVTSAQKNPTAFYLCASSIVDRGWEVTEAFFGQGTRLTVV.